This is a list of T cell receptor beta chains from one sample in a study of T cell responses to AZD1222 COVID-19 vaccine. Libraries were prepared by immunoSEQ multiplex PCR; TCRdb keeps only in-frame clonotypes and omits some of them. Among just under 80,000 clones listed, more than 90% were seen once. This material consisted of peripheral blood, taken 28 days after the second AZD1222 dose. The receptors were sampled from an adult who received the AZD1222 COVID-19 vaccine. Both conserved end residues are part of each CDR3. The D gene is left open where the match is weak. Rows give clone size only sometimes, using once, few, many, or a class for an expanded clone.

j_call | d_call | v_call | clone_size | cdr3_nt | cdr3_aa
TRBJ1-4 | - | TRBV19 | - | TGTGCCAGTAGAGGACAAATTGAAAAACTGTTTTTT | CASRGQIEKLFF
TRBJ2-1 | - | TRBV10-3 | once | TGTGCCATCAGCCCCAAGGATGAGCAGTTCTTC | CAISPKDEQFF
TRBJ2-5 | TRBD2 | TRBV3-1/TRBV3-2 | once | TGTGCCAGCAGCCAGAAGCTAGCGGGAGGGCCGAAGACCCAGTACTTC | CASSQKLAGGPKTQYF
TRBJ1-5 | - | TRBV4-1 | few | TGCGCCAGCAGCCAAGATGGGGGGTGGGGTCAGCCCCAGCATTTT | CASSQDGGWGQPQHF
TRBJ1-2 | TRBD1 | TRBV5-1 | once | TGCGCCAGCAGTTACACCAGGACAGGGTACTATGGCTACACCTTC | CASSYTRTGYYGYTF
TRBJ1-6 | TRBD1 | TRBV7-6 | - | TGTGCCAGCAGCCCAGACAGGGACTCACCCCTCCACTTT | CASSPDRDSPLHF
TRBJ1-2 | TRBD1 | TRBV14 | - | TGTGCCAGCAGGCACAACCGGGACAGGGGTTTCAGTATTTATGGCTACACCTTC | CASRHNRDRGFSIYGYTF
TRBJ1-5 | - | TRBV4-2 | - | TGTGCCAGCAGCCAACGCTACAGGGCCAGCAGCAATCAGCCCCAGCATTTT | CASSQRYRASSNQPQHF
TRBJ1-5 | - | TRBV19 | - | TGTGCCAGTAGTCCCCCCCCCGAGACACTAAGCAATCAGCCCCAGCATTTT | CASSPPPETLSNQPQHF
TRBJ2-1 | - | TRBV5-1 | - | TGCGCCAGCAGCTTGAAAGCGGGTTCCTACAATGAGCAGTTCTTC | CASSLKAGSYNEQFF
TRBJ1-1 | - | TRBV12-5 | once | TGTGCTAGTGGTTCCCCGTCGGGCCCGAACACTGAAGCTTTCTTT | CASGSPSGPNTEAFF
TRBJ1-5 | - | TRBV3-1/TRBV3-2 | - | TGTGCCAGCAGCCAAGATGTCAATCAGCCCCAGCATTTT | CASSQDVNQPQHF
TRBJ2-3 | TRBD2 | TRBV10-3 | - | TGTGCCATCAGTGAGGGGCTCTTGCGGGAGGCCAGCACAGATACGCAGTATTTT | CAISEGLLREASTDTQYF
TRBJ2-7 | - | TRBV5-6 | - | TGTGCCAGCAGCTTGGGGCCCCTGACGGCTTACGAGCAGTACTTC | CASSLGPLTAYEQYF
TRBJ1-4 | TRBD1 | TRBV9 | - | TGTGCCAGCAGCACCGGGACAGTACTTAATGAAAAACTGTTTTTT | CASSTGTVLNEKLFF
TRBJ2-7 | - | TRBV6-5 | - | TGTGCCAGCAGTTATACGACGGATATTCCGTACGAGCAGTACTTC | CASSYTTDIPYEQYF